The 25 T cell receptor beta chains below all came from one sample that was sequenced in a study of Graves' ophthalmopathy and Graves' hyperthyroidism. The study amplified TCR beta CDR3 regions using RNA transcripts. After a first-round RT-PCR with HTBI primers, a second-round multiplex PCR was run. In TCRdb, the multiplex PCR reads were re-called with MiXCR into one record per CDR3 protein. The sample contains roughly 36,000 distinct CDR3 sequences, around half of which appear only once. The sample was peripheral blood. The receptors here all came from an adult woman with stable Graves' hyperthyroidism.

This clonotype showed up just a few times. V gene TRBV20-1 combines with J gene TRBJ2-7, with 13 bases fitting TRBD2. The ends lost 4 bases at V and 1 base at J; junction bases unmatched: 7. CDR1 and CDR2 (germline): DFQATT, SNEGSKA (reference sequence). The CDR3 is 16 amino acids. The CDR3 DNA sequence: TGCAGTGCTACCGGGACTAGCGGGAAAACGTCCTACGAGCAGTACTTC. Residues: CSATGTSGKTSYEQYF.

This clonotype has ten or more counts. The V gene is TRBV4-1, the J gene TRBJ2-5, with no clear D. The V end was cut by 4 bases, the J end by 1 base, with 10 bases between. Germline V gene sequence: CDR1 MGHRA, CDR2 YSYEKL. The CDR3 is 14 residues long. The chain's CDR3 is CASSREVTQETQYF. Written as DNA, the CDR3 is TGCGCCAGCAGCCGCGAGGTCACCCAAGAGACCCAGTACTTC.

V and J are TRBV5-6 and TRBJ1-1, with TRBD1 matching over 11 bases. V lost 5 bases and J lost 5; bases outside the gene matches: 8. This CDR3 comprises 15 residues. Per germline, CDR1 SGHDT and CDR2 YYEEEE. CDR3 sequence: CASSLLGQGETEAFF. CDR3 DNA sequence: TGTGCCAGCAGTCTACTGGGACAGGGGGAAACTGAAGCTTTCTTT.

The chain couples TRBV25-1 to TRBJ1-2, with TRBD1 matching 11 bases. The V and J ends lost 3 bases and 4 bases, in that order; junction bases with no gene match: 13. From germline, CDR1 is MGHDK and CDR2 SYGVNS. This CDR3 has 18 residues. This CDR3 is CASSDVGQGARGTYGYTF. CDR3 nucleotide sequence: TGTGCCAGCAGTGACGTAGGACAGGGGGCGCGGGGGACCTATGGCTACACCTTC.

This clonotype has only a few counts. A read error may produce the germline difference seen at one junction end. This chain connects TRBV5-4 to TRBJ2-7; no reliable D call. This CDR3 has 14 amino acids. CDR1 SGHNT and CDR2 YYREEE come from the germline V gene (reference sequence). In DNA form, the CDR3 reads TGCGCCAGCAGCTTGGATGGCCCATCCTACGAGCAGTACTTC. The encoded protein is CASSLDGPSYEQYF.

As for this clonotype: A read error may be the cause here, since a much bigger clone is one base away. In DNA form, the CDR3 reads TGTGCCAGCAGCTTAGATGCTAAATACAATGAGCAGTTCTTC. Translation gives CASSLDAKYNEQFF. The chain is built from TRBV7-6 and TRBJ2-1; no firm D call. V lost 1 base to trimming and J lost 4 bases, with 8 bases between them. The CDR3 is made up of 14 amino acids. The germline V gene has CDR1 SGHVS and CDR2 FNYEAQ. Complete variable domain (other parts from reference TRBV7-6 and TRBJ2-1): GAGVSQSPRYKVTKRGQDVALRCDPISGHVSLYWYRQALGQGPEFLTYFNYEAQQDKSGLPNDRFSAERPEGSISTLTIQRTEQRDSAMYRCASSLDAKYNEQFFGPGTRLTVL.

The chain recombines TRBV29-1 with TRBJ2-6; D possibly corresponds to TRBD2 (7 bases). V dropped 4 bases and J dropped 0 bases, with 10 bases sitting between them. Germline loops: CDR1 SQVTM, CDR2 ANQGSEA. The CDR3 runs 15 residues. The CDR3 nucleotides read TGCAGCGTTGCGGGGGGCAGCTCTGGGGCCAACGTCCTGACTTTC. Translation: CSVAGGSSGANVLTF.

Many counts were recorded for this clonotype. The V gene is TRBV27, the J gene TRBJ1-1; tentative D call: TRBD1 (6 bases). This CDR3 is built from 15 residues. Germline V lookup: CDR1 MNHEY, CDR2 SMNVEV (reference sequence). Between the trimmed V and J ends, which lost 0 bases and 4 bases, there was a span of 12 bases. The CDR3 spells CASSLSPGAGTEAFF. Here the CDR3 DNA reads TGTGCCAGCAGTTTATCCCCGGGGGCAGGCACTGAAGCTTTCTTT.

On this clonotype itself: The CDR3 carries no conserved terminal phenylalanine or tryptophan, so it likely arises from a read error. This chain connects TRBV30 to TRBJ1-4, with D unresolved. The V end was cut by 1 base, the J end by 6 bases, with 9 bases between. Germline V gene lookup returns CDR1 GTSNPN and CDR2 SVGIG (reference sequence). This CDR3 contains 13 residues. CDR3: CAWSEEEDEKLFC. The CDR3 bases are TGTGCCTGGAGTGAGGAAGAGGATGAAAAACTGTTTTGT.

This clonotype was detected ten times or more. The chain links TRBV19 to TRBJ2-2; D assignment may be TRBD1 or TRBD2 (5 bases each). V gave up 3 bases and J gave up 6 bases, with 8 bases separating them. CDR1 is LNHDA, CDR2 SQIVND, per germline (reference sequence). The CDR3 extends over 13 amino acids. In nucleotides, the CDR3 is TGTGCCAGTAGTATGACGGGGCCCGGGGAGCTGTTTTTT. Its translation: CASSMTGPGELFF.

This rearrangement joins TRBV2 to TRBJ1-2; maybe TRBD1 (6 bases). Trimming shortened V by 8 bases and J by 2 bases, and 15 bases separated the two germline ends. CDR1 is SNHLY, CDR2 FYNNEI, per germline. The length of the CDR3 is 14 residues. The chain's CDR3 is CASQIQGGNYGYTF. CDR3 in DNA: TGTGCCAGCCAGATACAGGGCGGGAACTATGGCTACACCTTC.

This clonotype was counted at least ten times. The gene calls are TRBV4-1 and TRBJ1-1; D is unclear. The germline V gene encodes CDR1 MGHRA and CDR2 YSYEKL. The CDR3 sequence is 15 residues long. Trimming took 1 base from V and 6 from J, leaving 15 bases between them. CDR3 in amino acids: CASSQGNWRSSEAFF. In DNA, the CDR3 is TGCGCCAGCAGCCAAGGTAATTGGAGGTCGTCTGAAGCTTTCTTT.

This clonotype was seen once. The V call is TRBV7-3, the J call TRBJ1-4, with 12 nucleotides matching TRBD1. Germline lookup yields CDR1 SGHTA and CDR2 FQGTGA. The CDR3 sequence is 14 residues long. V trimming: 5 bases; J trimming: 8 bases; junction bases outside the gene matches: 3. CDR3 loop: CASSIGTGGEKLFF. In DNA, the CDR3 is TGTGCCAGCAGCATTGGGACAGGGGGCGAAAAACTGTTTTTT.

This clonotype has a count of ten or more. The chain carries TRBV25-1 and TRBJ1-1; no clear D. Germline V gene lookup returns CDR1 MGHDK and CDR2 SYGVNS. V was pared by 5 bases and J by 6 bases, with 13 bases between. CDR3 length equals 13 residues. The CDR3: CASSYHSHSEAFF. The CDR3 DNA reads as TGTGCCAGCAGTTATCACAGTCACTCTGAAGCTTTCTTT.

This clonotype has a count of ten or more. The chain joins TRBV14 to TRBJ1-2; perhaps TRBD1 as D (6 bases). With 10 bases removed from V and 8 bases from J, the gap between germline ends came to 17 bases. The germline CDR1 and CDR2 sequences are SGHDN and FVKESK. The CDR3 consists of 12 residues. CDR3 DNA sequence: TGTGCCACCACCACGCTTGGGGGCGGCTACACCTTC. It specifies CATTTLGGGYTF. The full variable domain, with the rest looked up from reference TRBV14 and TRBJ1-2, is EAGVTQFPSHSVIEKGQTVTLRCDPISGHDNLYWYRRVMGKEIKFLLHFVKESKQDESGMPNNRFLAERTGGTYSTLKVQPAELEDSGVYFCATTTLGGGYTFGSGTRLTVV.

This clonotype was observed once. This chain joins TRBV10-3 and TRBJ1-2; TRBD1 aligns across 11 bases. The V segment lost 10 bases and the J segment 6 bases; nucleotides outside the gene matches: 7. Germline CDR1 ENHRY, CDR2 SYGVKD. The CDR3 extends over 13 amino acids. The chain's CDR3 is CASRDRGLDGYTF. In nucleotides, the CDR3 is TGTGCCAGCCGGGACAGGGGGTTGGATGGCTACACCTTC.

This clonotype was found many times. J is TRBJ1-1 and V is TRBV9; no firm D call. The V gene lost 4 bases and the J gene lost 0 bases, with 10 bases spanning the gap. This CDR3 spans 14 amino acids. The germline V gene encodes CDR1 SGDLS and CDR2 YYNGEE. CDR3 sequence: CASSPRTVNTEAFF. CDR3 sequence (DNA): TGTGCCAGCAGCCCTCGGACCGTGAACACTGAAGCTTTCTTT.

This clonotype was recorded many times. This chain joins TRBV5-8 and TRBJ2-5; possibly TRBD2 for D (6 bases). Trimming took off 5 bases at V and 12 bases at J, with 14 bases between the two ends. The CDR3 has 11 residues. Germline-derived CDR1 and CDR2 are SGHTS and YDEGEE. For the CDR3, the DNA is TGTGCCAGCAGAACGGAGGGCTTGGAGTACTTC. Protein: CASRTEGLEYF.

At least ten counts were recorded for this clonotype. This chain links TRBV4-1 with TRBJ1-1, with D perhaps matching TRBD1 (6 bases). The ends were cut back, 2 bases at V and 3 bases at J, with 13 bases in the middle. The CDR3 is 15 amino acids. Germline V gene sequence: CDR1 MGHRA, CDR2 YSYEKL. The CDR3 DNA sequence: TGCGCCAGCAGCCAAATAGACAGGAGGGACACTGAAGCTTTCTTT. Translation gives CASSQIDRRDTEAFF.

This clonotype appeared many times. The gene calls are TRBV2 and TRBJ1-6; 7 nucleotides line up with TRBD1. Germline V CDR1 and CDR2: SNHLY, FYNNEI. There are 16 residues in the CDR3. V lost 7 bases and J lost 0; bases outside the gene matches: 6. The CDR3 loop is CASTLTGSSYNSPLHF. The DNA for the CDR3 is TGTGCCAGCACCCTGACAGGGTCCTCCTATAATTCACCCCTCCACTTT. Using reference TRBV2 and TRBJ1-6 for the parts outside the CDR3, the full variable domain is EPEVTQTPSHQVTQMGQEVILRCVPISNHLYFYWYRQILGQKVEFLVSFYNNEISEKSEIFDDQFSVERPDGSNFTLKIRSTKLEDSAMYFCASTLTGSSYNSPLHFGNGTRLTVT.

V gene TRBV5-1 combines with J gene TRBJ2-7; D not resolved. Germline lookup yields CDR1 SGHRS and CDR2 YFSETQ. Trimming removed 6 bases from V and 2 bases from J, with 3 bases in between. The CDR3 has 10 amino acids. The CDR3 spells CASITYEQYF. DNA of the CDR3: TGCGCCAGCATTACCTACGAGCAGTACTTC.

Within the sample, this clonotype is large (0.1 to 1%). The gene calls are TRBV7-6 and TRBJ1-1; no firm D call. CDR3 length: 14 residues. V was cut by 1 base and J by 0 bases, with 6 bases left in between. Per germline, CDR1 SGHVS and CDR2 FNYEAQ. The CDR3 DNA follows: TGTGCCAGCAGCTTAGAGGCGGTGAACACTGAAGCTTTCTTT. It specifies CASSLEAVNTEAFF.

The V and J genes are TRBV5-1 and TRBJ2-5; 14 bases fit TRBD2. Germline V lookup: CDR1 SGHRS, CDR2 YFSETQ. Trimming at V came to 4 bases and at J to 12 bases, leaving 8 bases not matched to a gene. The CDR3 runs to 14 residues. As DNA, the CDR3 is TGCGCCAGCAGCGGAATCGGGACTAGCGGGAGAAAGTACTTC. As protein: CASSGIGTSGRKYF.

This clonotype has at least ten counts. The J gene is TRBJ2-7, the V gene TRBV2, with 8 bases lining up with TRBD2. V lost 5 bases, J lost 3 bases, and 6 bases stayed unmatched. The germline gives CDR1 SNHLY, CDR2 FYNNEI. There are 14 residues in the CDR3. The CDR3 loop reads CASSSSGSGYEQYF. The CDR3 bases are TGTGCCAGCAGTTCTAGCGGGTCAGGCTACGAGCAGTACTTC.

This clonotype was seen many times. V is TRBV6-5 and J is TRBJ1-1; D may be TRBD1 (5 bases). Looked up from germline, CDR1 is MNHEY and CDR2 is SVGAGI. The CDR3 totals 13 residues. Trimming removed 0 bases from V and 3 bases from J, with 5 bases in between. The CDR3 is CASSYSTDTEAFF. The CDR3 DNA reads as TGTGCCAGCAGTTACTCGACAGACACTGAAGCTTTCTTT.